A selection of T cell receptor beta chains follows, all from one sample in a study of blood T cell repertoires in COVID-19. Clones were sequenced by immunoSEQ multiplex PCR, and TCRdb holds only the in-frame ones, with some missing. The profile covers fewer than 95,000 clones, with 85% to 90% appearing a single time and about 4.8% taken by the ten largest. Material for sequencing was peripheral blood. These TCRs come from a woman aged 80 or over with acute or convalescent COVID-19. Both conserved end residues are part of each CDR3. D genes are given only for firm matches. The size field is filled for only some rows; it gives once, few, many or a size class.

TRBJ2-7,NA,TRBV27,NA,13,TGTGCCAGCAAAGGGGGGGAGTCCCACGAGCAGTACTTC,CASKGGESHEQYF
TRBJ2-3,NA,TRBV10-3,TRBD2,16,TGTGCCATCAGTGTTCGAGCGGGAGGGGGCACAGATACGCAGTATTTT,CAISVRAGGGTDTQYF
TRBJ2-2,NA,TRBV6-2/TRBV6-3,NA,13,TGTGCCAGCAGCCCCCGACGGGGGGGGGAGCTGTTTTTT,CASSPRRGGELFF
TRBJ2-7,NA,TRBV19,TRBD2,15,TGTGCCAGTAGTATTCGCGGCGGGAGGAATGGCGAGCAGTACTTC,CASSIRGGRNGEQYF
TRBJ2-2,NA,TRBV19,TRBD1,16,TGTGCCAGTAGTATTGGGACAGGGGTCGGCACCGGGGAGCTGTTTTTT,CASSIGTGVGTGELFF
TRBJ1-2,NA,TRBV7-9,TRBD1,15,TGTGCCAGCAGCTTAGAAGGGGGCTGGGTTAGCGGCTACACCTTC,CASSLEGGWVSGYTF
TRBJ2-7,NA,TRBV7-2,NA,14,TGTGCCAGCAGCTTAGGCGCTAGCGACTACGAGCAGTACTTC,CASSLGASDYEQYF
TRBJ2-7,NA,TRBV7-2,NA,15,TGTGCCAGCAGCTTATTTGATGGCAGCTCCTACGAGCAGTACTTC,CASSLFDGSSYEQYF
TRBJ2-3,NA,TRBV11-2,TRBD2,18,TGTGCCAGCAGCCCACTCGCCAGACTAGCGGGGAGCACAGATACGCAGTATTTT,CASSPLARLAGSTDTQYF
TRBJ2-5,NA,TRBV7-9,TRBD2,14,TGTGCCAGCAGCTTTAGCGGGGGACAAGAGACCCAGTACTTC,CASSFSGGQETQYF
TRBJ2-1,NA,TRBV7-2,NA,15,TGTGCCAGCAGCTTAGTGGGGGGGCGAGCCGGTGAGCAGTTCTTC,CASSLVGGRAGEQFF
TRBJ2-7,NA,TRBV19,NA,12,TGTGCCAGTAGGGGGCTGTTGGGCGAGCAGTACTTC,CASRGLLGEQYF
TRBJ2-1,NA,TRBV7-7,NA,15,TGTGCTAGCAGCTTAGGACCTAGCTCCTACAATGAGCAGTTCTTC,CASSLGPSSYNEQFF
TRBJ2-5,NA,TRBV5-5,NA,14,TGTGCCAGCAGCCCTCCTAGCGTCCGCGAGACCCAGTACTTC,CASSPPSVRETQYF
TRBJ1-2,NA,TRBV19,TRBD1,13,TGTGCCAGTACTGAATACAGGGGATATGGCTACACCTTC,CASTEYRGYGYTF
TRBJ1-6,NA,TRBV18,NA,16,TGTGCCAGCTCCCGAAGACTTTACCCCCCAGATTCACCCCTCCACTTT,CASSRRLYPPDSPLHF
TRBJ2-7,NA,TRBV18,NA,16,TGTGCCAGCTCACCAAAGGCGACAGAATCCCTCTACGAGCAGTACTTC,CASSPKATESLYEQYF
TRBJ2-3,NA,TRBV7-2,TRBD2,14,TGTGCCAGCAGACCTGGACTAGTTGTCGATACGCAGTATTTT,CASRPGLVVDTQYF
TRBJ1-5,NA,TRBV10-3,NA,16,TGTGCCATCAGTGGGGGCGAGGGGGTGAGCAATCAGCCCCAGCATTTT,CAISGGEGVSNQPQHF
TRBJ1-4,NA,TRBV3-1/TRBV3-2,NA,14,TGTGCCAGCAGCCCGACAGGAGCTAATGAAAAACTGTTTTTT,CASSPTGANEKLFF
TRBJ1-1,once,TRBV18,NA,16,TGTGCCAGCTCGGGACTGGCCTCAGGGATAAACACTGAAGCTTTCTTT,CASSGLASGINTEAFF
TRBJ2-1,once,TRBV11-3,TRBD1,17,TGTGCCAGCAGCGACGAGGGCGGGACAGGGGCTAGGAATGAGCAGTTCTTC,CASSDEGGTGARNEQFF
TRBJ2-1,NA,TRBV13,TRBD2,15,TGTGCCAGCAGCTTAGCGGGGGGCTCCTACAATGAGCAGTTCTTC,CASSLAGGSYNEQFF
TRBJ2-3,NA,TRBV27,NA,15,TGTGCCAGCAGACCCTTCCGAGATAGCACAGATACGCAGTATTTT,CASRPFRDSTDTQYF
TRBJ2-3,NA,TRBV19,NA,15,TGTGCCAGTAGTATCCGCACCGTAGAGGCAGATACGCAGTATTTT,CASSIRTVEADTQYF
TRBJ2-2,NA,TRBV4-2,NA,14,TGTGCCAGCAGCCAAGAGAGGAACACCGGGGAGCTGTTTTTT,CASSQERNTGELFF
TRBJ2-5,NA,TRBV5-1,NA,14,TGCGCCAGCAGCCCGGGACTGGGGAGCGGGACCCAGTACTTC,CASSPGLGSGTQYF
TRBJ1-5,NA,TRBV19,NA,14,TGTGCCAGTAGTATAGGCGGGGACAATCAGCCCCAGCATTTT,CASSIGGDNQPQHF
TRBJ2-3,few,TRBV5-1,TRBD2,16,TGCGCCAGCAGCCCAACTAGCGGGAGGGCCAGGGATACGCAGTATTTT,CASSPTSGRARDTQYF
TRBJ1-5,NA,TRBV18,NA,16,TGTGCCAGCTCACCAGCGGGGTTGGGTAGCAATCAGCCCCAGCATTTT,CASSPAGLGSNQPQHF
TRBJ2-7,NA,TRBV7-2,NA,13,TGTGCCAGCAGCTTATCAGGGTCCTACGAGCAGTACTTC,CASSLSGSYEQYF
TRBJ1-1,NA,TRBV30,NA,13,TGTGCCTGGAGCGCCAGGGGAGGGACTGAAGCTTTCTTT,CAWSARGGTEAFF